These 9 T cell receptor beta chains came from one sample sequenced in a study of low-dose radiotherapy and immunotherapy resistance in tumors. The time point denotes: after trial treatment. Sample treatment: LDRT plus nivolumab, ipilimumab, low-dose cyclophosphamide and aspirin (RACIN trial). Both TCRalpha and TCRbeta chains were reverse transcribed with V-gene-specific primers. TCRs underwent roughly 20 PCR cycles of amplification with a constant-region primer and V-primer adapter. From the reads, TCRdb called clonotypes with MiXCR, one entry per CDR3 protein. The repertoire includes around 60,000 distinct CDR3 sequences, 23% of them detected once, and approximately 6.4% sits in the top ten. The source material was PBMCs, sampled after low-dose radiotherapy plus immunotherapy. These receptors originate from a male donor with prostate cancer.

This chain links TRBV29-1 with TRBJ2-7; perhaps TRBD2 as D (6 bases). The ends were cut back, 8 bases at V and 2 bases at J, with 16 bases in the middle. CDR3 length equals 13 residues. Germline lookup yields CDR1 SQVTM and CDR2 ANQGSEA. The CDR3 sequence is CSFPRCGAYEQYF. The CDR3 DNA reads TGCAGCTTCCCTCGTTGCGGGGCCTACGAGCAGTACTTC.

This clonotype was counted once. The V call is TRBV2, the J call TRBJ2-7; perhaps D is TRBD1 or TRBD2 (5 bases each). Trimming stripped 8 bases from V and 7 bases from J, with 12 bases between. CDR3 length: 11 residues. Germline lookup yields CDR1 SNHLY and CDR2 FYNNEI. The CDR3 loop is CASYSWGEQYF. DNA for the CDR3: TGTGCCAGCTACTCCTGGGGGGAGCAGTACTTC.

The V gene is TRBV5-3, the J gene TRBJ2-5, with TRBD1 matching 9 bases. Being an ORF, TRBV5-3 has a function that is uncertain. Losses at the gene ends were 0 bases for V and 1 base for J; bases not matched to a gene: 7. The CDR3 is 17 amino acids. The CDR3 reads CARSLVGQGPRQETQYF. CDR3 in DNA: TGTGCCAGAAGCTTGGTGGGACAGGGACCACGCCAAGAGACCCAGTACTTC.

In this sample, this clonotype turned up many times. This chain joins TRBV7-2 and TRBJ2-2; no definite D call. This CDR3 has 12 residues. V dropped 3 bases and J dropped 5 bases, with 4 bases sitting between them. The germline CDR1 and CDR2 sequences are SGHTA and FQGNSA. The CDR3 here is CASSFRTGELFF. CDR3 nucleotide sequence: TGTGCCAGCAGCTTTCGAACCGGGGAGCTGTTTTTT.

Many counts were recorded for this clonotype. J is TRBJ1-2 and V is TRBV5-4; tentatively, D is TRBD1 (6 bases). CDR1 is SGHNT and CDR2 is YYREEE in the germline V gene (reference sequence). The V end was cut by 3 bases, the J end by 9 bases, with 24 bases between. This CDR3 comprises 16 residues. The CDR3 DNA reads TGTGCCAGCAGCTCGTCCATGGCGCAGACAGGTGAAAGCTACACCTTC. It specifies CASSSSMAQTGESYTF.

This clonotype was found a few times. The J gene is TRBJ1-5, the V gene TRBV5-1; D might be TRBD1 (6 bases). Between the trimmed V and J ends, which lost 2 bases and 1 base, there was a span of 10 bases. The germline V gene has CDR1 SGHRS and CDR2 YFSETQ. This CDR3 is built from 15 residues. The CDR3 coding sequence is TGCGCCAGCAGCTTAATGACAGGAAGCAATCAGCCCCAGCATTTT. Translated: CASSLMTGSNQPQHF.

This clonotype occurred many times. Its ends do not fully match the called genes, so a read error is possible. V and J are TRBV7-7 and TRBJ2-1, with D tentatively TRBD2 (6 bases). The CDR3 consists of 15 residues. Germline V gene data show CDR1 as SSHAT and CDR2 as FNYEAQ (reference sequence). CDR3 amino acids: CASSLGEVTYNEQFF. The CDR3, as DNA: TGTGCTAGCAGCTTAGGGGAGGTTACCTACAATGAGCAGTTCTTC.

The chain employs TRBV27 and TRBJ1-1; D gene uncertain. Germline loops: CDR1 MNHEY, CDR2 SMNVEV (reference sequence). The CDR3 is 11 amino acids. The ends were cut back, 4 bases at V and 3 bases at J, with 3 bases in the middle. Here the CDR3 DNA reads TGTGCCAGCAGTTGGGACACTGAAGCTTTCTTT. Protein product: CASSWDTEAFF.

J is TRBJ2-5 and V is TRBV9; 9 nucleotides align to TRBD1. Germline V gene lookup returns CDR1 SGDLS and CDR2 YYNGEE. Germline trimming cut 3 bases from V and 5 bases from J; bases unmatched to any gene: 14. CDR3 size: 17 residues. The CDR3 protein is CASSALPTTGGRETQYF. The CDR3 region has the DNA TGTGCCAGCAGCGCCCTACCTACAACAGGGGGCCGGGAGACCCAGTACTTC.